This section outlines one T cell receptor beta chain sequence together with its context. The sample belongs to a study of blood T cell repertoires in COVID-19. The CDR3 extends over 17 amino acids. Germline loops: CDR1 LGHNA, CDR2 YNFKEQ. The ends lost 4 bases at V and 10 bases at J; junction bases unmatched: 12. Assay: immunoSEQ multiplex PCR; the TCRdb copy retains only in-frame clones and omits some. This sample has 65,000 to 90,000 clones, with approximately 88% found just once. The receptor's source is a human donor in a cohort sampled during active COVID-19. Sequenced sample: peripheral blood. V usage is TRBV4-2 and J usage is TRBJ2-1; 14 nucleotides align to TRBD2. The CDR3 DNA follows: TGTGCCAGCAGCCCAGGGGAGACTAGCGGGGGGGCATGGGAGCAGTTCTTC. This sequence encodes CASSPGETSGGAWEQFF.